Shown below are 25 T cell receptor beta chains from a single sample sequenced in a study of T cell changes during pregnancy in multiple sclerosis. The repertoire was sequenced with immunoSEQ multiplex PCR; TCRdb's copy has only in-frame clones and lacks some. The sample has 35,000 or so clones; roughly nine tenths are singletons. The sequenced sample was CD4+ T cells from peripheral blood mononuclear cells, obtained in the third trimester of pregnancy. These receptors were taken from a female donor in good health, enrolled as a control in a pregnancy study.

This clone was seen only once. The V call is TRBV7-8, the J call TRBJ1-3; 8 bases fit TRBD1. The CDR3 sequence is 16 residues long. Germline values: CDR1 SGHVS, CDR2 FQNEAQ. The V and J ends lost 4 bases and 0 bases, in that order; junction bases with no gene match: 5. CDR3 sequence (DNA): TGTGCCAGCAGCTCAGGGGGCCGGGTCTCTGGAAACACCATATATTTT. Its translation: CASSSGGRVSGNTIYF.

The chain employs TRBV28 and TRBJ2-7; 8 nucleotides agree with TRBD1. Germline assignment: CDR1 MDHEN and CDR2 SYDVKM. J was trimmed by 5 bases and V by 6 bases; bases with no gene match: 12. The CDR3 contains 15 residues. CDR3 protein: CASRKRQGAANEQYF. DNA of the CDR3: TGTGCCAGCAGAAAACGCCAGGGGGCAGCCAACGAGCAGTACTTC.

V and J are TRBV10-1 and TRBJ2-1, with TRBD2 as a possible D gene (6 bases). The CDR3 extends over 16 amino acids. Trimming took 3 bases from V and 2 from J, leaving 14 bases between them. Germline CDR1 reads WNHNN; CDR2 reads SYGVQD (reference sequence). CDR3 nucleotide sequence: TGCGCCAGCAGTGACACGGGACTCGACACCTACAATGAGCAGTTCTTC. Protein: CASSDTGLDTYNEQFF.

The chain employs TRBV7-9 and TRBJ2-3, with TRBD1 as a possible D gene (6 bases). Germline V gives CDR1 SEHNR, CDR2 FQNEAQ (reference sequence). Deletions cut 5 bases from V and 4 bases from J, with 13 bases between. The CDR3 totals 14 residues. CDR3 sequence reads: CASSRPGQSDTQYF. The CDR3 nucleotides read TGTGCCAGCAGCCGGCCGGGACAATCAGATACGCAGTATTTT. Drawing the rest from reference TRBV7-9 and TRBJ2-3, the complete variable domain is DTGVSQNPRHKITKRGQNVTFRCDPISEHNRLYWYRQTLGQGPEFLTYFQNEAQLEKSRLLSDRFSAERPKGSFSTLEIQRTEQGDSAMYLCASSRPGQSDTQYFGPGTRLTVL.

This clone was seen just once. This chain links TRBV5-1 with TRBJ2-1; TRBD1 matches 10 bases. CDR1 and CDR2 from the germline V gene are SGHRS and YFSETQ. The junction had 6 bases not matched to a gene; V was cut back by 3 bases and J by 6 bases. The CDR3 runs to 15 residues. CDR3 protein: CASSSAGQGFNEQFF. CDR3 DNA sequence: TGCGCCAGCAGCTCCGCGGGACAGGGGTTCAATGAGCAGTTCTTC. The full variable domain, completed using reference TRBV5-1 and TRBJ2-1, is KAGVTQTPRYLIKTRGQQVTLSCSPISGHRSVSWYQQTPGQGLQFLFEYFSETQRNKGNFPGRFSGRQFSNSRSEMNVSTLELGDSALYLCASSSAGQGFNEQFFGPGTRLTVL.

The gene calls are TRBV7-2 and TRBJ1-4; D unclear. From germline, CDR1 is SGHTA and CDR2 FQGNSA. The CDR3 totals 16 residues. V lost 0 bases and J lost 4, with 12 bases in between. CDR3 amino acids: CASSLAVGRRNEKLFF. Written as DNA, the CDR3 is TGTGCCAGCAGCTTAGCTGTTGGCAGGCGTAATGAAAAACTGTTTTTT.

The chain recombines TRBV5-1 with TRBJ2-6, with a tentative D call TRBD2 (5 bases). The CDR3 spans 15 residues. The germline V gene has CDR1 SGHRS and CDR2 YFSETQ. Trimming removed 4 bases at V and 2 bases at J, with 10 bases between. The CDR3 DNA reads TGCGCCAGCAGCCAAGAGGGAACTGGGGCCAACGTCCTGACTTTC. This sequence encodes CASSQEGTGANVLTF.

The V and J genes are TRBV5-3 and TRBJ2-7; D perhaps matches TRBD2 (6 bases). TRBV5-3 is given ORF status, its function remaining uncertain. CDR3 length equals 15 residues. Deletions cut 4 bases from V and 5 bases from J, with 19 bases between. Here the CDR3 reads CARSGSETSKDEQYF. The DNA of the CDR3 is TGTGCCAGAAGCGGATCCGAGACTAGTAAGGACGAGCAGTACTTC.

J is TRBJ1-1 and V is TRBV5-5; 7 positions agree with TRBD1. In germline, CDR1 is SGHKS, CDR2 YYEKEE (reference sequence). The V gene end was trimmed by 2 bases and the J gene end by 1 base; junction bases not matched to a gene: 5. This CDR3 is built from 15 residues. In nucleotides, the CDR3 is TGTGCCAGCAGCTTTTACAGGGGTGGGAACACTGAAGCTTTCTTT. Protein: CASSFYRGGNTEAFF. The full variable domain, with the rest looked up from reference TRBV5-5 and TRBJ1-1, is DAGVTQSPTHLIKTRGQQVTLRCSPISGHKSVSWYQQVLGQGPQFIFQYYEKEERGRGNFPDRFSARQFPNYSSELNVNALLLGDSALYLCASSFYRGGNTEAFFGQGTRLTVV.

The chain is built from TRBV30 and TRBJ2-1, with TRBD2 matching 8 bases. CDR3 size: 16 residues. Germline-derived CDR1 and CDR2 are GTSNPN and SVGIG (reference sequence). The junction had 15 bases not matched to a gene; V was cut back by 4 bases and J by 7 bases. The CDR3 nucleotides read TGTGCCTGGACACGGACTAGCTTGAACCTAAGGAATGAGCAGTTCTTC. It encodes CAWTRTSLNLRNEQFF.

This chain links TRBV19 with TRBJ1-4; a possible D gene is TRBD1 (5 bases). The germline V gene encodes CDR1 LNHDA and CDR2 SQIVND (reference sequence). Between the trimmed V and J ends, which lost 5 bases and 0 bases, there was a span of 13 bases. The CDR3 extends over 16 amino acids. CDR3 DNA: TGTGCCAGTAGTGCCAGGACACAGGCAACTAATGAAAAACTGTTTTTT. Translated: CASSARTQATNEKLFF.

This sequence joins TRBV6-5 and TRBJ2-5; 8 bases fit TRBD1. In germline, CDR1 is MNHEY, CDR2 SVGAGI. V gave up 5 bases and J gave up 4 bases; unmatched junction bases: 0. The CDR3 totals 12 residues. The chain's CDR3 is CASSDRGETQYF. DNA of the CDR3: TGTGCCAGCAGTGACAGGGGAGAGACCCAGTACTTC.

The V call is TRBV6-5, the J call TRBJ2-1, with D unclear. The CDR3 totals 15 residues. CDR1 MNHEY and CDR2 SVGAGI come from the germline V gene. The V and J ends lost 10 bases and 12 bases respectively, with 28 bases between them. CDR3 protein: CATRLLADINRRQFF. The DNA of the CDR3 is TGTGCCACCAGATTACTGGCTGACATTAACAGACGGCAGTTCTTC.

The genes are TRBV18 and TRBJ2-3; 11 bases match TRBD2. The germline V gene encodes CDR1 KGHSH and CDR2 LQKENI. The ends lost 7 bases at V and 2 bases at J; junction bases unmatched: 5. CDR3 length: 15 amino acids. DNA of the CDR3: TGTGCCAGCTGTCGGGGACTAGCGGACACAGATACGCAGTATTTT. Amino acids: CASCRGLADTDTQYF.

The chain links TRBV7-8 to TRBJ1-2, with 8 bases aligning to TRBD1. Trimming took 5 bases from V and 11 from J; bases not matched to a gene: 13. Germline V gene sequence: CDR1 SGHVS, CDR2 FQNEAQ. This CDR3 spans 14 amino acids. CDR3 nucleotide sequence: TGTGCCAGCAGCGCCCAGGGGGCTCTAGTCGGGTACACCTTC. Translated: CASSAQGALVGYTF. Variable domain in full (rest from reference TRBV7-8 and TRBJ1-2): GAGVSQSPRYKVAKRGQDVALRCDPISGHVSLFWYQQALGQGPEFLTYFQNEAQLDKSGLPSDRFFAERPEGSVSTLKIQRTQQEDSAVYLCASSAQGALVGYTFGSGTRLTVV.

The CDR3 reads CAISVDRDSGYTF. CDR3 bases: TGTGCCATCAGTGTTGACAGGGATAGTGGCTACACCTTC. The gene calls are TRBV10-3 and TRBJ1-2; the match to TRBD1 covers 7 bases. The germline V gene encodes CDR1 ENHRY and CDR2 SYGVKD. V lost 4 bases to trimming and J lost 7 bases; unmatched junction nucleotides: 6. This CDR3 spans 13 amino acids.

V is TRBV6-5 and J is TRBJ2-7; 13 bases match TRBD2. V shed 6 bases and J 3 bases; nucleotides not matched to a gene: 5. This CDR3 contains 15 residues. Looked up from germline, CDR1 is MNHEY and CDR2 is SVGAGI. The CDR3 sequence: CASRTTSGGGYEQYF. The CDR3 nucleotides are TGTGCCAGCAGGACAACTAGCGGGGGGGGCTACGAGCAGTACTTC.

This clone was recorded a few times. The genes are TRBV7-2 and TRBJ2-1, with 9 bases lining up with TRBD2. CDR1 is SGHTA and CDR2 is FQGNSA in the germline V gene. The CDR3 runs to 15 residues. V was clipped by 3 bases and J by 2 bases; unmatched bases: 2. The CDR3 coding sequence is TGTGCCAGCAGCTTTAGCGGGGGCACCTACAATGAGCAGTTCTTC. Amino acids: CASSFSGGTYNEQFF. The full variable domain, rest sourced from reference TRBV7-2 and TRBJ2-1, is GAGVSQSPSNKVTEKGKDVELRCDPISGHTALYWYRQSLGQGLEFLIYFQGNSAPDKSGLPSDRFSAERTGGSVSTLTIQRTQQEDSAVYLCASSFSGGTYNEQFFGPGTRLTVL.

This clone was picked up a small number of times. The CDR3 is CATSRDGHLSNQPQHF. CDR3 sequence (DNA): TGTGCCACCAGCAGAGACGGACATCTTAGCAATCAGCCCCAGCATTTT. The chain recombines TRBV15 with TRBJ1-5; TRBD1 might be the D (5 bases). This CDR3 is 16 amino acids long. V was shortened by 0 bases and J by 0 bases, with 9 bases between the two germline ends. The germline V gene encodes CDR1 LNHNV and CDR2 YYDKDF (reference sequence). The variable domain in full, with the rest retrieved from reference TRBV15 and TRBJ1-5, is DAMVIQNPRYQVTQFGKPVTLSCSQTLNHNVMYWYQQKSSQAPKLLFHYYDKDFNNEADTPDNFQSRRPNTSFCFLDIRSPGLGDTAMYLCATSRDGHLSNQPQHFGDGTRLSIL.

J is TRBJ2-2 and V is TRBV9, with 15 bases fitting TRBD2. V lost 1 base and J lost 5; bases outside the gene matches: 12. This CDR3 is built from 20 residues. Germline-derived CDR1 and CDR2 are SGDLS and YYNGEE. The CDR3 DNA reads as TGTGCCAGCAGCGTACCCCAGCGGACTAGCGGGAGGGCTTATACCGGGGAGCTGTTTTTT. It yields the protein CASSVPQRTSGRAYTGELFF.

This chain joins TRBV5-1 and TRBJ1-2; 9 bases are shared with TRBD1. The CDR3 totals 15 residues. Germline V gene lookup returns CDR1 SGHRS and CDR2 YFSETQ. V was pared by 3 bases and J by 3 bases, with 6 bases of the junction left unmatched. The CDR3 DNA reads TGCGCCAGCAGCTCACAGGGGGCATCCGACTATGGCTACACCTTC. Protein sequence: CASSSQGASDYGYTF.

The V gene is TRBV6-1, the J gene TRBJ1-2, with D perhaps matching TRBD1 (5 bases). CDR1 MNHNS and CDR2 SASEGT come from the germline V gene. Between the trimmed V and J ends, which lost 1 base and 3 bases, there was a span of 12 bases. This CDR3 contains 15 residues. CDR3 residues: CASSEEGSGHYGYTF. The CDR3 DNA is TGTGCCAGCAGTGAAGAAGGCTCAGGGCACTATGGCTACACCTTC.

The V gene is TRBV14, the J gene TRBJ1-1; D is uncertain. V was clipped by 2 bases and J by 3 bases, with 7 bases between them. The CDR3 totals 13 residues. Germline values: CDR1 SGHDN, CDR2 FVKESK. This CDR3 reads CASSQTIDTEAFF. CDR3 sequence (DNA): TGTGCCAGCAGCCAAACGATAGACACTGAAGCTTTCTTT.

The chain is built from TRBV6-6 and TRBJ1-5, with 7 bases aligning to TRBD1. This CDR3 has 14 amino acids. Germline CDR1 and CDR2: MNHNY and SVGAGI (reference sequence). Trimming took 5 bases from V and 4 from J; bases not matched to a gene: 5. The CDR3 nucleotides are TGTGCCAGCAGTCCCCCGGGACAGAATCAGCCCCAGCATTTT. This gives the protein CASSPPGQNQPQHF.

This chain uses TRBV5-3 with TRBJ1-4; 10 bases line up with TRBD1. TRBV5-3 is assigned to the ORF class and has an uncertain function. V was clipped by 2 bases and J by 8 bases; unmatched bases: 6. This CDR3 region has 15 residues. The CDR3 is CARSFGTGDREKLFF. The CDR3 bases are TGTGCCAGAAGCTTTGGGACAGGGGACAGGGAAAAACTGTTTTTT.